This section outlines one TCR beta chain sequence together with its context. Its antigen remains unidentified. Unmatched junction bases numbered 5, after V lost 6 bases and J lost 7 bases. This CDR3 has 12 amino acids. Repertoires were generated with immunoSEQ multiplex PCR, while TCRdb's copy carries only in-frame clones and drops some. Seen here are about 180,000 clones, 90% to 95% observed once, and the top ten hold around 0.93%. The sample belongs to a study of T cell responses to AZD1222 COVID-19 vaccine. Study results and caveats: All repertoire sampling was performed exclusively after the peak T cell response.

This sequence originates from an adult who received the MenACWY meningococcal vaccine as a control. This chain links TRBV12-3 or TRBV12-4 with TRBJ1-2; 7 bases are shared with TRBD1. The sample consisted of peripheral blood, taken 28 days after the second dose of the MenACWY control vaccine. The CDR3 DNA follows: TGTGCCAGCAGGTACAGGGGTACTGGCTACACCTTC. It encodes CASRYRGTGYTF.